This T cell receptor beta chain was captured by sequencing in a study of PD-L1 blockade in urothelial cancer. About the study: About 90% of the roughly 29 patients comprised males who had bladder-origin urothelial cancer.

Findings and caveats of the study: At the 3-week point, tumor-associated blood clones expanded more in durable-benefit patients.

CDR1 and CDR2 from the germline V gene are LNHNV and YYDKDF (reference sequence). This CDR3 spans 16 amino acids. J was trimmed by 0 bases and V by 1 base; bases with no gene match: 2. The method was immunoSEQ multiplex PCR; TCRdb's version includes in-frame clones alone and lacks a portion of them. The sample lists 75,000 to 95,000 clones; 91% were seen once. To note about this clone: Its cognate antigen is unknown.

Time point noted: peripheral blood 6 weeks after treatment start. This chain links TRBV15 with TRBJ1-3; TRBD1 matches at 8 bases. The source is a woman older than 75 with urothelial cancer. Sequenced here: PBMCs, sampled around atezolizumab (anti-PD-L1) treatment. CDR3 in DNA: TGTGCCACCAGCAGAGGGACAGGGATCTCTGGAAACACCATATATTTT. This translates into CATSRGTGISGNTIYF.